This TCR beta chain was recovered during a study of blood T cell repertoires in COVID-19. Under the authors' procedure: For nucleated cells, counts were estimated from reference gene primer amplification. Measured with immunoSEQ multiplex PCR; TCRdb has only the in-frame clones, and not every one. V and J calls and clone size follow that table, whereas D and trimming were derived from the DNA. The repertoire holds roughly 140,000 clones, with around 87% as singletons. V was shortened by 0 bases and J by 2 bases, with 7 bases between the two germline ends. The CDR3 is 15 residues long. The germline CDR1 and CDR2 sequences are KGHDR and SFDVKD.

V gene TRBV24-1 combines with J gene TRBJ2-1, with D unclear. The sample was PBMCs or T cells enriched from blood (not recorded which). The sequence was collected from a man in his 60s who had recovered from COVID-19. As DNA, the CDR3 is TGTGCCACCAGTGATTTGCCTAGTCCCTACAATGAGCAGTTCTTC. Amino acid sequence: CATSDLPSPYNEQFF.